Below, 19 T cell receptor beta chains from the same sample are listed, as sequenced in a study of cytomegalovirus exposure and HLA in healthy donors. PCR used 60 Vbeta primers and 13 Jbeta primers. TCRdb's table, derived via immunoSEQ multiplex PCR, lists solely in-frame clones and lacks some. This table has tens of thousands of clones, about 80% appearing once. Sequencing was carried out using PBMCs. These receptors all come from a female donor in good health and CMV-seronegative.

The chain uses TRBV13 and TRBJ2-1; weak D call: TRBD2 (6 bases). The CDR3 consists of 16 residues. Germline assignment: CDR1 PRHDT and CDR2 FYEKMQ (reference sequence). Trimming took 8 bases from V and 4 from J, leaving 21 bases between them. The CDR3, as DNA: TGTGCCAGCCGACGAGGGAGGCAGGGACTGTACAATGAGCAGTTCTTC. It is translated as CASRRGRQGLYNEQFF.

This clone was seen just once. This CDR3 reads CASSLMGTEYEQYF. The CDR3 DNA follows: TGTGCCAGCAGCTTAATGGGGACTGAGTACGAGCAGTACTTC. This chain links TRBV7-8 with TRBJ2-7; maybe TRBD2 (6 bases). The CDR3 is 14 amino acids. From germline, CDR1 is SGHVS and CDR2 FQNEAQ. V lost 2 bases and J 4 bases, leaving 12 bases between the germline ends.

The count of this clone is one. The gene calls are TRBV15 and TRBJ2-7; the match to TRBD2 covers 8 bases. The CDR3 covers 15 residues. Germline values: CDR1 LNHNV, CDR2 YYDKDF (reference sequence). V trimming: 6 bases; J trimming: 0 bases; junction bases outside the gene matches: 7. This CDR3 is CATRLTTSGSYEQYF. The CDR3 coding sequence is TGTGCCACCAGACTCACAACTAGCGGCTCCTACGAGCAGTACTTC.

This chain connects TRBV4-2 to TRBJ2-1, with TRBD2 as a possible D gene (5 bases). The V and J ends lost 1 base and 9 bases respectively, with 13 bases between them. There are 14 residues in the CDR3. The germline CDR1 and CDR2 sequences are LGHNA and YNFKEQ. CDR3 nucleotide sequence: TGTGCCAGCAGCCAAGGAACACTAGATGGTGAGCAGTTCTTC. Protein: CASSQGTLDGEQFF.

The chain uses TRBV2 and TRBJ2-7, with 10 positions matching TRBD2. J lost 3 bases, V lost 3 bases, and 2 bases had no gene match. CDR3 length equals 14 residues. The germline V gene has CDR1 SNHLY and CDR2 FYNNEI. CDR3 coding DNA: TGTGCCAGCAGTGAGTCTAGCGGGAGCTACGAGCAGTACTTC. This translates into CASSESSGSYEQYF. Full variable domain (outside the CDR3, taken from reference TRBV2 and TRBJ2-7): EPEVTQTPSHQVTQMGQEVILRCVPISNHLYFYWYRQILGQKVEFLVSFYNNEISEKSEIFDDQFSVERPDGSNFTLKIRSTKLEDSAMYFCASSESSGSYEQYFGPGTRLTVT.

The chain employs TRBV10-3 and TRBJ2-2; TRBD2 matches at 13 bases. The CDR3 spans 16 residues. J lost 6 bases, V lost 8 bases, and 9 bases had no gene match. CDR1 and CDR2 from the germline V gene are ENHRY and SYGVKD. The CDR3 DNA reads as TGTGCCATCTCGTCCGGGACTAGCGGGGCCCCCGGGGAGCTGTTTTTT. It codes for CAISSGTSGAPGELFF.

The CDR3 bases are TGTGCCAGCAGTCGACCGAGCGGGGCGAACACCGGGGAGCTGTTTTTT. It translates to CASSRPSGANTGELFF. The chain combines TRBV2 with TRBJ2-2, with 7 nucleotides matching TRBD2. The CDR3 runs to 16 residues. From germline, CDR1 is SNHLY and CDR2 FYNNEI. Trimming removed 5 bases from V and 0 bases from J; junction bases left unmatched: 6.

The CDR3: CASSLVGDFQETQYF. DNA of the CDR3: TGTGCCAGCAGCTTAGTCGGGGACTTCCAAGAGACCCAGTACTTC. The chain carries TRBV7-8 and TRBJ2-5, with D tentatively TRBD2 (6 bases). V was clipped by 1 base and J by 1 base, with 10 bases between them. Per germline, CDR1 SGHVS and CDR2 FQNEAQ. The CDR3 extends over 15 amino acids.

This chain joins TRBV6-1 and TRBJ1-2; TRBD1 aligns across 7 bases. The germline V gene encodes CDR1 MNHNS and CDR2 SASEGT. Trimming took 4 bases from V and 5 from J; bases not matched to a gene: 4. The CDR3 runs 13 residues. CDR3 sequence reads: CASSANRGYGYTF. CDR3 nucleotide sequence: TGTGCCAGCAGTGCTAACAGGGGTTATGGCTACACCTTC.

The table lists this clone with a few counts. V usage is TRBV5-1 and J usage is TRBJ1-1; D is uncertain. Germline V gene data show CDR1 as SGHRS and CDR2 as YFSETQ. CDR3 length: 14 residues. V lost 2 bases to trimming and J lost 2 bases, with 10 bases between them. The CDR3: CASSLYRANTEAFF. The CDR3 nucleotides read TGCGCCAGCAGCTTATACAGAGCCAACACTGAAGCTTTCTTT.

V usage is TRBV4-3 and J usage is TRBJ1-4, with D maybe TRBD1 (6 bases). The ends were cut back, 0 bases at V and 2 bases at J, with 19 bases in the middle. The CDR3 runs to 19 residues. Germline values: CDR1 LGHNA, CDR2 YSLEER. The chain's CDR3 is CASSQDNPRTVSTNEKLFF. The CDR3 DNA reads TGCGCCAGCAGCCAAGATAACCCCCGGACAGTGTCGACTAATGAAAAACTGTTTTTT.

The chain joins TRBV7-2 to TRBJ2-7; 14 positions match TRBD2. Trimming removed 1 base from V and 6 bases from J; junction bases left unmatched: 2. Germline V gene lookup returns CDR1 SGHTA and CDR2 FQGNSA. The CDR3 is 15 residues long. The CDR3 DNA reads as TGTGCCAGCAGCTTAGGACTAGCGGGAGGGCGCGAGCAGTACTTC. As protein: CASSLGLAGGREQYF.

V is TRBV2 and J is TRBJ2-5, with TRBD1 identical over 8 bases. The V segment lost 5 bases and the J segment 5 bases; nucleotides outside the gene matches: 4. The CDR3 has 13 residues. The germline gives CDR1 SNHLY, CDR2 FYNNEI. The CDR3 sequence is CASSQGARETQYF. Written as DNA, the CDR3 is TGTGCCAGCAGTCAGGGGGCGCGGGAGACCCAGTACTTC.

V usage is TRBV27 and J usage is TRBJ1-3; TRBD1 agrees at 7 bases. Germline loops: CDR1 MNHEY, CDR2 SMNVEV (reference sequence). The CDR3 runs 14 residues. V shed 7 bases and J 8 bases; nucleotides not matched to a gene: 11. In DNA form, the CDR3 reads TGTGCCAGCAAAATCGGGCTCAGGGGGTACACCATATATTTT. This gives the protein CASKIGLRGYTIYF.

This chain joins TRBV7-9 and TRBJ2-1; TRBD1 is a possible D gene (6 bases). V lost 4 bases and J lost 10, with 11 bases in between. In germline, CDR1 is SEHNR, CDR2 FQNEAQ (reference sequence). CDR3 length: 12 amino acids. CDR3 in DNA: TGTGCCAGCAGCTCACAGGGTCTGGAGCAGTTCTTC. It specifies CASSSQGLEQFF.

The chain uses TRBV18 and TRBJ1-5, with 7 positions matching TRBD1. V gave up 3 bases and J gave up 3 bases; unmatched junction bases: 5. The CDR3 loop spans 15 amino acids. Germline V gene sequence: CDR1 KGHSH, CDR2 LQKENI. The CDR3 spells CASSPRGLDNQPQHF. The CDR3 coding sequence is TGTGCCAGCTCACCTAGGGGGCTCGACAATCAGCCCCAGCATTTT.

The chain employs TRBV7-8 and TRBJ1-1; 7 bases map to TRBD1. After removal of 5 bases from V and 5 bases from J, the junction contained 11 bases not matched to a gene. Germline CDR1 is SGHVS and CDR2 is FQNEAQ. CDR3 length: 15 amino acids. This chain's CDR3 is CASSPRGVGATEAFF. CDR3 nucleotide sequence: TGTGCCAGCAGCCCCAGGGGGGTCGGGGCGACTGAAGCTTTCTTT.

The chain joins TRBV7-9 to TRBJ1-1; D is unresolved. The CDR3 contains 15 residues. V dropped 1 base and J dropped 0 bases, with 9 bases sitting between them. Germline V lookup: CDR1 SEHNR, CDR2 FQNEAQ (reference sequence). CDR3 residues: CASSLGAALNTEAFF. The CDR3 DNA reads as TGTGCCAGCAGCTTAGGGGCAGCTTTGAACACTGAAGCTTTCTTT.

A few counts support this clone. This chain links TRBV7-9 with TRBJ1-5; D gene unclear. V lost 4 bases and J 5 bases, leaving 12 bases between the germline ends. This CDR3 is built from 14 residues. CDR1 is SEHNR and CDR2 is FQNEAQ in the germline V gene (reference sequence). CDR3 in amino acids: CASSSVTVDQPQHF. In nucleotides, the CDR3 is TGTGCCAGCAGCTCCGTTACAGTGGATCAGCCCCAGCATTTT.